The present T cell receptor (beta chain) was sequenced within a study of blood T cell repertoires in COVID-19. Study overall: From the United States, Italy and Spain came samples of acute and convalescent COVID-19. PBMCs, B-cell-depleted T cells, or T cells were the source of the cDNA or gDNA that made up the material.

Authors' processing steps: Estimates of nucleated cell counts were drawn from the amplification of reference gene primers. Clones were read by immunoSEQ multiplex PCR, and TCRdb kept only the in-frame ones, dropping some. V, J and clone size were drawn from that table, and D and trimming were deduced from the DNA. The sample has 250,000 to 350,000 clones, roughly 85% seen once. Trimming took 5 bases from V and 4 from J, leaving 15 bases between them. Germline CDR1 and CDR2: SGHTA and FQGTGA. The CDR3 contains 15 residues. The origin of this receptor is a woman aged 40 to 50 who had recovered from COVID-19. The sample taken for sequencing was PBMCs or T cells enriched from blood (not recorded which). V is TRBV7-3 and J is TRBJ2-1; possible D gene TRBD2, 6 bases. CDR3 region: CASSKTGTVYNEQFF. CDR3 bases: TGTGCCAGCAGCAAGACCGGGACTGTATACAATGAGCAGTTCTTC.